Each of the 3 T cell receptor beta chains below was sequenced from the same sample in a study of kidney transplant recipient with SARS-CoV-2 infection. TCRdb itself ran the reads through MiXCR, one entry per CDR3 protein. The sample lists 200,000 to 300,000 distinct CDR3 sequences, about 30% occurring once. Sequenced here: a blood sample, sampled at baseline and on roughly day 120 from a kidney transplant recipient. These receptors were collected from a male patient aged 25 to 39 who had COVID-19 and was a kidney transplant recipient. Some T cells here may be from the graft donor.

Details on this clonotype: A read error may be the cause here, since a much bigger clone is one base away. V gene TRBV7-6 combines with J gene TRBJ1-3; 7 bases are shared with TRBD1. The germline CDR1 and CDR2 sequences are SGHVS and FNYEAQ. The CDR3 consists of 16 residues. In DNA, the CDR3 is TGTGCCAGCAGCTTAGCGGAGGGGGCGTTTGGAAACATCATATATTTT. Its protein is CASSLAEGAFGNIIYF.

This clonotype occurred many times. J is TRBJ2-1 and V is TRBV28; TRBD1 agrees at 8 bases. The ends lost 6 bases at V and 1 base at J; junction bases unmatched: 2. CDR3 length: 14 amino acids. Germline V gives CDR1 MDHEN, CDR2 SYDVKM. This CDR3 is CASRTGGSYNEQFF. CDR3 nucleotide sequence: TGTGCCAGCAGAACAGGGGGTTCCTACAATGAGCAGTTCTTC.

This clonotype came up many times. V usage is TRBV7-2 and J usage is TRBJ2-3; D is perhaps TRBD2 (5 bases). Germline V gene data show CDR1 as SGHTA and CDR2 as FQGNSA. This CDR3 has 16 residues. With 1 base removed from V and 1 base from J, the gap between germline ends came to 12 bases. CDR3 DNA: TGTGCCAGCAGCTTAGGAGCTCGGGGAGGCACAGATACGCAGTATTTT. Translating gives CASSLGARGGTDTQYF.